What follows are 6 T cell receptor beta chains derived from one specimen sequenced in a study of regulatory T cells in long-lasting Graves disease. Time point of the sample: persistent/refractory GD, antithyroid drugs over 5 years with positive TRAb. PBMC RNA served as the TCR library source. Through Arm-PCR of CDR3 regions and iRepertoire HTBI primers, TCR beta libraries were built. One entry per CDR3 protein, called by TCRdb with MiXCR from the multiplex PCR reads. In the table there are fewer than 400,000 distinct CDR3 sequences, around a fifth of which are singletons. Sample: peripheral blood mononuclear cells (PBMCs), taken when the disease was refractory, from a patient treated with antithyroid drugs. The receptors come from a female donor with Graves disease.

The genes are TRBV4-1 and TRBJ2-5; D is perhaps TRBD2 (7 bases). Between the trimmed V and J ends, which lost 2 bases and 5 bases, there was a span of 12 bases. The germline gives CDR1 MGHRA, CDR2 YSYEKL. The CDR3 covers 14 residues. CDR3 in DNA: TGCGCCAGCAGCCAAACGGGGGGCCGTGAGACCCAGTACTTC. Its translation is CASSQTGGRETQYF.

DNA for the CDR3: TGTGCCAGCTCAAACGCGGACGGGGATCAGCCCCAGCATTTT. It yields the protein CASSNADGDQPQHF. The V call is TRBV18, the J call TRBJ1-5, with D hard to call. The V and J ends lost 5 bases and 5 bases respectively, with 13 bases between them. This CDR3 has 14 amino acids. Germline values: CDR1 KGHSH, CDR2 LQKENI.

The chain links TRBV6-1 to TRBJ1-2, with 7 positions matching TRBD1. CDR3 length: 14 amino acids. Germline trimming cut 7 bases from V and 3 bases from J; bases unmatched to any gene: 8. Germline V gives CDR1 MNHNS, CDR2 SASEGT. The CDR3 DNA sequence: TGTGCCAGCAATAGACCGGGACAGCACTATGGCTACACCTTC. Translation: CASNRPGQHYGYTF.

This clonotype has a handful of counts. The V gene is TRBV12-5, the J gene TRBJ1-1; D perhaps matches TRBD1 (5 bases). The germline V gene encodes CDR1 LGHNT and CDR2 FRNRAP. The V gene lost 1 base and the J gene lost 5 bases, with 8 bases spanning the gap. The CDR3 is made up of 13 amino acids. CDR3 loop: CASGLAEGTEAFF. CDR3 nucleotides: TGTGCTAGTGGTTTGGCTGAGGGGACTGAAGCTTTCTTT.

This clonotype has ten or more counts. The chain uses TRBV7-3 and TRBJ1-1; weak D call: TRBD1 (5 bases). The CDR3 contains 15 residues. Germline CDR1 SGHTA, CDR2 FQGTGA. Trimming stripped 2 bases from V and 0 bases from J, with 10 bases between. The CDR3 reads CASSLGRVMNTEAFF. CDR3 DNA: TGTGCCAGCAGCTTAGGCAGGGTGATGAACACTGAAGCTTTCTTT.

Many counts were recorded for this clonotype. V gene TRBV11-3 combines with J gene TRBJ1-1; maybe TRBD1 (5 bases). V lost 2 bases, J lost 0 bases, and 13 bases lay in between. CDR1 is SGHNT, CDR2 YENEEA, per germline. This CDR3 is 16 amino acids long. CDR3 sequence: CASSLPPPGLNTEAFF. CDR3 bases: TGTGCCAGCAGCTTACCCCCCCCAGGGTTGAACACTGAAGCTTTCTTT. Variable domain in full (rest from reference TRBV11-3 and TRBJ1-1): EAGVVQSPRYKIIEKKQPVAFWCNPISGHNTLYWYLQNLGQGPELLIRYENEEAVDDSQLPKDRFSAERLKGVDSTLKIQPAELGDSAVYLCASSLPPPGLNTEAFFGQGTRLTVV.